This TCR beta chain comes out of a study of blood T cell repertoires in COVID-19. Study overall: Spain, Italy and the United States supplied samples that represented acute and convalescent COVID-19. T cells, B-cell-depleted T cells, or PBMCs provided the cDNA or gDNA that served as material.

V was pared by 3 bases and J by 4 bases, with 15 bases of the junction left unmatched. The germline CDR1 and CDR2 sequences are MNHNS and SASEGT. This CDR3 region has 18 residues. As processed by the authors: Amplification of reference gene primers provided the estimated nucleated cell counts. Sequencing used immunoSEQ multiplex PCR; TCRdb keeps in-frame clones, though not all of them. V and J calls and clone size are copied from that table; D and trimming were computed from the DNA. Found here are 150,000 to 200,000 clones, about three quarters of them singletons; the top ten hold about 3%. Specimen: peripheral blood. The clonotype comes from a man in his 70s with acute or convalescent COVID-19. The chain combines TRBV6-1 with TRBJ2-5; 9 bases fit TRBD2. CDR3 residues: CASSDQALAGSLRETQYF. CDR3 bases: TGTGCCAGCAGTGACCAGGCCCTAGCGGGGTCCCTTCGAGAGACCCAGTACTTC.